What follows are 16 T cell receptor beta chains derived from one specimen sequenced in a study of shared clonotypes between healthy human individuals (TCRdb year 2020). Libraries were built with the immunoSEQ multiplex PCR assay. TCRdb retrieved this table from immuneACCESS and kept in-frame rearrangements only. Not all clones are present; in checked studies, unresolved V genes account for under half, and no reason is known for the remainder. For this sample there are some 630,000 clones; about 96% appear just once. The ten biggest clones cover roughly 0.1% of the sample. CD8 naive samples were CD45RO-negative cells positively selected for CCR7, giving a CD45RA+CCR7+ population that excluded TemRA cells. Material: naive CD8+ T cells sorted from blood. Explained via the paper, the cell subset or site label denotes: CD45RA+CCR7+. These receptors originate from a woman in her twenties or thirties in good health.

This clone was observed a few times. CDR3: CASSPLSRGRFEAFF. As DNA, the CDR3 is TGCGCCAGCAGCCCTCTATCCAGGGGGCGATTCGAAGCTTTCTTT. The chain is built from TRBV4-1 and TRBJ1-1, with 8 nucleotides matching TRBD1. With V trimmed by 4 bases and J by 8 bases, 12 bases remained unmatched. CDR1 and CDR2 (germline): MGHRA, YSYEKL. The CDR3 is 15 amino acids.

The J gene is TRBJ2-1, the V gene TRBV27; 8 bases are a match to TRBD2. The CDR3 loop spans 14 amino acids. Per germline, CDR1 MNHEY and CDR2 SMNVEV (reference sequence). V shed 7 bases, J shed 3 bases, and the junction held 5 bases outside the gene matches. CDR3 loop: CASTSSGVYNEQFF. CDR3 bases: TGTGCCAGCACCAGTAGCGGGGTCTACAATGAGCAGTTCTTC.

This rearrangement joins TRBV27 to TRBJ2-2; no firm D call. There are 14 residues in the CDR3. Per the germline V gene, CDR1 is MNHEY and CDR2 is SMNVEV (reference sequence). Between the trimmed V and J ends, which lost 5 bases and 10 bases, there was a span of 17 bases. For the CDR3, the DNA is TGTGCCAGCAGTAGGATAGGGCGCCTTGCGGAGCTGTTTTTT. It encodes CASSRIGRLAELFF.

This clone was observed once. The chain uses TRBV27 and TRBJ1-2; the match to TRBD1 covers 10 bases. The CDR3 has 14 residues. CDR1 is MNHEY, CDR2 SMNVEV, per germline (reference sequence). V trimming: 5 bases; J trimming: 10 bases; junction bases outside the gene matches: 10. This chain's CDR3 is CASSLIGTGDVYTF. The CDR3 DNA follows: TGTGCCAGCAGTCTAATCGGGACAGGGGACGTCTACACCTTC.

This sequence joins TRBV6-6 and TRBJ1-4; D remains ambiguous. The CDR3 totals 12 residues. Germline V CDR1 and CDR2: MNHNY, SVGAGI (reference sequence). Trimming removed 2 bases from V and 12 bases from J, with 10 bases in between. In DNA form, the CDR3 reads TGTGCCAGCAGTTACCCACCCGAAGAACTGTTTTTT. Amino acids: CASSYPPEELFF.

The rearrangement links TRBV5-4 to TRBJ2-1; D call uncertain. V was clipped by 1 base and J by 9 bases, with 14 bases between them. CDR1 and CDR2 from the germline V gene are SGHNT and YYREEE (reference sequence). This CDR3 is 14 amino acids long. The CDR3 DNA is TGTGCCAGCAGCTTGCCCAGTTCCTTCAGTGAGCAGTTCTTC. Translation gives CASSLPSSFSEQFF.

The chain recombines TRBV7-9 with TRBJ2-7, with D perhaps matching TRBD1 or TRBD2 (5 bases each). The CDR3 runs to 15 residues. The V gene's germline CDR1 is SEHNR and CDR2 FQNEAQ (reference sequence). The V end was cut by 4 bases, the J end by 2 bases, with 15 bases between. Written as DNA, the CDR3 is TGTGCCAGCAGCTCGGCCGGGACCTTGCCCTACGAGCAGTACTTC. This codes for CASSSAGTLPYEQYF.

The chain joins TRBV6-5 to TRBJ1-1; a possible D gene is TRBD1 (6 bases). Germline lookup yields CDR1 MNHEY and CDR2 SVGAGI. This CDR3 is built from 14 residues. V was cut by 11 bases and J by 0 bases, with 16 bases left in between. CDR3 in DNA: TGTGCCGCCCGGGGGGGCCTGGTGAACACTGAAGCTTTCTTT. Its protein product is CAARGGLVNTEAFF.

The chain couples TRBV9 to TRBJ1-1; maybe TRBD1 (6 bases). CDR1 SGDLS and CDR2 YYNGEE come from the germline V gene. The V end lost 3 bases, the J end lost 6 bases, and 15 bases lay between the germline ends. The length of the CDR3 is 14 residues. CDR3 region: CASSELTGRAEAFF. The DNA for the CDR3 is TGTGCCAGCAGCGAGCTAACAGGGAGGGCTGAAGCTTTCTTT.

This chain uses TRBV6-5 with TRBJ2-2; the D is unclear. The CDR3 has 12 residues. V was clipped by 7 bases and J by 7 bases, with 10 bases between them. Germline CDR1 is MNHEY and CDR2 is SVGAGI. Written as DNA, the CDR3 is TGTGCCAGCACGGATGAGTTCGGGGAGCTGTTTTTT. It translates to CASTDEFGELFF.

The V call is TRBV6-6, the J call TRBJ1-1, with no clear D. The germline V gene encodes CDR1 MNHNY and CDR2 SVGAGI (reference sequence). This CDR3 has 11 amino acids. The V and J ends lost 6 bases and 11 bases respectively, with 13 bases between them. CDR3 bases: TGTGCCAGCAGCATCGGAGGCGAGGCTTTCTTT. Translated, it gives CASSIGGEAFF.

The V gene is TRBV6-1, the J gene TRBJ1-5; D is possibly TRBD1 (6 bases). The CDR3 runs 15 residues. V lost 6 bases and J lost 4, with 16 bases in between. Germline CDR1 reads MNHNS; CDR2 reads SASEGT. CDR3 sequence: CASSGLQGLNQPQHF. The CDR3 DNA sequence: TGTGCCAGCAGCGGATTACAGGGCTTAAATCAGCCCCAGCATTTT.

This chain links TRBV29-1 with TRBJ2-7; possibly TRBD1 or TRBD2 for D (6 bases each). This CDR3 has 13 amino acids. Germline V gives CDR1 SQVTM, CDR2 ANQGSEA. Deletions cut 4 bases from V and 2 bases from J, with 12 bases between. CDR3 coding DNA: TGCAGCGTTGTGGCGGAGGGGGCCTACGAGCAGTACTTC. Its protein product is CSVVAEGAYEQYF.

The rearrangement joins TRBV9 to TRBJ2-3; 7 nucleotides line up with TRBD1. CDR1 is SGDLS and CDR2 is YYNGEE in the germline V gene. V lost 3 bases and J lost 2; bases outside the gene matches: 12. The CDR3 length is 17 residues. The CDR3 region is CASSAGMTGSPTDTQYF. The DNA for the CDR3 is TGTGCCAGCAGCGCAGGTATGACAGGGAGCCCCACAGATACGCAGTATTTT. The variable domain in full, with the rest retrieved from reference TRBV9 and TRBJ2-3, is DSGVTQTPKHLITATGQRVTLRCSPRSGDLSVYWYQQSLDQGLQFLIQYYNGEERAKGNILERFSAQQFPDLHSELNLSSLELGDSALYFCASSAGMTGSPTDTQYFGPGTRLTVL.

V and J are TRBV19 and TRBJ2-7, with D possibly matching TRBD2 (5 bases). CDR3 length: 11 residues. Trimming cost V 10 bases and J 6 bases, with 13 bases left between them. Per germline, CDR1 LNHDA and CDR2 SQIVND (reference sequence). The CDR3 region is CATKGLSEQYF. CDR3 nucleotides: TGTGCCACTAAAGGACTTTCCGAGCAGTACTTC.

The chain links TRBV28 to TRBJ2-7; D is unresolved. This CDR3 is built from 11 residues. Germline V gives CDR1 MDHEN, CDR2 SYDVKM. V shed 5 bases and J shed 9 bases, with 11 bases lying between them. This chain's CDR3 is CASSQGRAQYF. The CDR3 DNA reads TGTGCCAGCAGTCAAGGGCGTGCGCAGTACTTC.